The next 10 T cell receptor beta chains were all read from a single sample in a study of cytomegalovirus exposure and HLA in healthy donors. The PCR used 60 Vbeta and 13 Jbeta primers. Measured with immunoSEQ multiplex PCR; TCRdb has only the in-frame clones, and not every one. Among some 99,000 clones listed, 75% to 80% were seen once. The sample was PBMCs. The receptors stem from a female donor in good health and CMV-seronegative.

V is TRBV9 and J is TRBJ2-7, with D maybe TRBD2 (7 bases). Trimming pared 0 bases from V and 0 bases from J, leaving 13 bases between. The germline V gene encodes CDR1 SGDLS and CDR2 YYNGEE. This CDR3 comprises 16 residues. This CDR3 is CASSVAVAGASYEQYF. CDR3 sequence (DNA): TGTGCCAGCAGCGTAGCCGTTGCGGGGGCCTCCTACGAGCAGTACTTC.

V is TRBV2 and J is TRBJ2-7; D perhaps matches TRBD1 (6 bases). Germline V gives CDR1 SNHLY, CDR2 FYNNEI. CDR3 size: 14 residues. V gave up 6 bases and J gave up 3 bases, with 15 bases separating them. CDR3 region: CASSLSDRNYEQYF. The DNA of the CDR3 is TGTGCCAGCAGCCTTTCAGACAGGAACTACGAGCAGTACTTC.

This clone showed up just a few times. The chain combines TRBV21-1 with TRBJ1-2; no DNA check was done on the table's D call, TRBD1. TRBV21-1 is designated a pseudogene. The CDR3 runs to 16 residues. The CDR3 sequence is CASSKPAFGTAGGYTF. Written as DNA, the CDR3 is TGTGCCAGCAGCAAACCCGCTTTCGGGACAGCGGGTGGCTACACCTTC.

This rearrangement joins TRBV6-5 to TRBJ1-2; D perhaps matches TRBD1 (5 bases). Trimming took 2 bases from V and 5 from J, leaving 12 bases between them. The CDR3 runs to 14 residues. The germline V gene encodes CDR1 MNHEY and CDR2 SVGAGI. DNA for the CDR3: TGTGCCAGCAGTTACGGCAGGGTCTCGTATGGCTACACCTTC. Translating it yields CASSYGRVSYGYTF.

A word on this clone: At one end, the junction sequence differs from germline, possibly due to a read error. The chain has TRBV5-4 and TRBJ1-6, with 9 bases lining up with TRBD1. The germline V gene encodes CDR1 SGHNT and CDR2 YYREEE (reference sequence). This CDR3 contains 16 residues. The CDR3, as DNA: TGTGCCAGCAGCGGACCGGGACAGGGTGTTAATACACCCCTCCACTTT. This codes for CASSGPGQGVNTPLHF. Based on the CDR3 plus reference TRBV5-4 and TRBJ1-6, the full variable domain is ETGVTQSPTHLIKTRGQQVTLRCSSQSGHNTVSWYQQALGQGPQFIFQYYREEENGRGNFPPRFSGLQFPNYSSELNVNALELDDSALYLCASSGPGQGVNTPLHFGNGTRLTVT.

This chain uses TRBV7-3 with TRBJ1-5; no clear D gene. The germline V and J ends were trimmed by 1 base and 0 bases, with 7 bases remaining between them. This CDR3 is 15 amino acids long. Germline CDR1 reads SGHTA; CDR2 reads FQGTGA. The CDR3 DNA sequence: TGTGCCAGCAGCTTAAGGGAGAATAGCAATCAGCCCCAGCATTTT. As protein: CASSLRENSNQPQHF.

This clone was seen only a few times. The chain employs TRBV5-1 and TRBJ1-2, with 7 bases identical to TRBD1. V was pared by 3 bases and J by 3 bases, with 5 bases of the junction left unmatched. The CDR3 contains 14 residues. Germline assignment: CDR1 SGHRS and CDR2 YFSETQ. The CDR3 DNA reads as TGCGCCAGCAGCTCGGGGGACAGCCACTATGGCTACACCTTC. It translates to CASSSGDSHYGYTF.

V gene TRBV19 combines with J gene TRBJ2-3, with TRBD1 matching 12 bases. Germline assignment: CDR1 LNHDA and CDR2 SQIVND (reference sequence). The V gene end was trimmed by 5 bases and the J gene end by 3 bases; junction bases not matched to a gene: 3. The CDR3 totals 15 residues. In DNA form, the CDR3 reads TGTGCCAGTAGTGGGGGACAGGGGGCAACAGATACGCAGTATTTT. Protein sequence: CASSGGQGATDTQYF.

The J gene is TRBJ2-7, the V gene TRBV28, with TRBD1 identical over 7 bases. The CDR3 covers 14 residues. Looked up from germline, CDR1 is MDHEN and CDR2 is SYDVKM. Germline trimming cut 4 bases from V and 3 bases from J; bases unmatched to any gene: 6. The CDR3 sequence: CASSSGGRFYEQYF. DNA of the CDR3: TGTGCCAGCAGTTCAGGGGGTCGGTTCTACGAGCAGTACTTC. Supplemented by reference TRBV28 and TRBJ2-7, the full variable domain reads DVKVTQSSRYLVKRTGEKVFLECVQDMDHENMFWYRQDPGLGLRLIYFSYDVKMKEKGDIPEGYSVSREKKERFSLILESASTNQTSMYLCASSSGGRFYEQYFGPGTRLTVT.

On this clone: Germline is not matched at one junction end, which may reflect a read error. The CDR3 reads CASSLTSGSGETQYF. The CDR3 DNA sequence: TGTGCTAGCAGCCTGACTAGCGGGAGTGGGGAGACCCAGTACTTC. V usage is TRBV7-7 and J usage is TRBJ2-5, with TRBD2 matching 12 bases. The germline V gene has CDR1 SSHAT and CDR2 FNYEAQ (reference sequence). CDR3 length equals 15 residues.